A selection of T cell receptor beta chains follows, all from one sample in a study of response to subunit inactivated influenza vaccine. Each CDR3 protein is one row after TCRdb ran MiXCR on the RT-PCR reads. This sample has a few hundred thousand distinct CDR3 sequences, with around 22% found just once. This sample comprised PBMCs from blood, obtained less than 22 months after vaccination. These TCRs come from a man in his fifties or sixties who received an inactivated influenza vaccine. The CDR3 runs from the conserved cysteine through the conserved F or W. Each record gives: J gene, V gene, CDR3 length, D gene, CDR3 protein. A D gene is named only where the DNA matches it firmly.

>TRBJ2-1|TRBV5-1|15|NA
CASSPPLTGQDEQFF
>TRBJ1-5|TRBV2|15|NA
CASSESWYSNQPQHF
>TRBJ2-3|TRBV20-1|15|NA
CSVLGDGLATDTQYF
>TRBJ1-5|TRBV9|14|NA
CASSVGGRDQPQHF
>TRBJ2-3|TRBV30|13|NA
CACRDANTDTQYF
>TRBJ1-6|TRBV12-3/TRBV12-4|14|NA
CASRRDTYNSPLHF
>TRBJ2-7|TRBV11-2|16|NA
CASSSRGRGNSYEQYF
>TRBJ2-4|TRBV11-2|18|TRBD2
CASSSRPNSGRAGNIQYF
>TRBJ1-1|TRBV6-5|14|NA
CASSYYRDNTEAFF
>TRBJ1-5|TRBV6-2/TRBV6-3|17|NA
CASSYSDRYNSNQPQHF
>TRBJ2-3|TRBV19|14|NA
CASERRWSTDTQYF
>TRBJ1-1|TRBV5-1|16|TRBD1
CASSRDRVRMNTEAFF
>TRBJ2-1|TRBV24-1|16|NA
CATSDPRGGFNNEQFF
>TRBJ1-5|TRBV28|15|NA
CASTWWGSGNQPQHF
>TRBJ2-5|TRBV9|13|NA
CASSVAGEETQYF
>TRBJ2-2|TRBV10-3|16|TRBD2
CAISEGLAGFTGELFF
>TRBJ2-7|TRBV2|14|TRBD2
CASGSRDYYYEQYF
>TRBJ2-6|TRBV4-2|16|NA
CASSQERTIGANVLTF
>TRBJ2-2|TRBV7-2|15|NA
CASSLDRESTGELFF
>TRBJ2-2|TRBV20-1|14|NA
CSASGGPYTGELFF
>TRBJ2-6|TRBV28|18|NA
CASRQSRQSYPGANVLTF
>TRBJ2-1|TRBV24-1|15|NA
CATSPIGGMNNEQFF
>TRBJ1-6|TRBV5-1|15|NA
CASSFRTAKNSPLHF
>TRBJ2-5|TRBV10-3|13|NA
CATTAVPQETQYF
>TRBJ1-2|TRBV28|14|NA
CASSSPPGYYGYTF
>TRBJ2-7|TRBV5-1|16|TRBD1
CASSFGAQGAVYEQYF
>TRBJ1-1|TRBV19|15|NA
CASSSPQGSSTEAFF
>TRBJ1-6|TRBV6-1|16|TRBD1
CASSGPLGQHNSPLHF
>TRBJ2-7|TRBV29-1|15|TRBD1
CSVAPRDRGPYEQYF
>TRBJ2-3|TRBV7-3|17|TRBD2
CASSLRASGSRTDTQYF
>TRBJ1-5|TRBV4-3|14|NA
CASSQDYVPQPQHF
>TRBJ2-2|TRBV28|15|NA
CASSLRGAYTGELFF
>TRBJ1-1|TRBV12-3/TRBV12-4|14|NA
CASSPSGMNTEAFF
>TRBJ2-2|TRBV12-3/TRBV12-4|22|TRBD2
CASSLRRGLAGDTHRNTGELFF
>TRBJ2-3|TRBV4-1|16|TRBD1
CASSQEGGTGPDTQYF
>TRBJ1-2|TRBV4-1|15|TRBD1
CASSPVTGANYGYTF
>TRBJ1-1|TRBV29-1|13|TRBD1
CSAGPRGLTEAFF
>TRBJ1-5|TRBV7-8|16|TRBD1
CASSRNDRAGNQPQHF
>TRBJ2-3|TRBV20-1|13|NA
CSAGPGLTDTQYF
>TRBJ2-7|TRBV28|16|TRBD2
CASSSHLAGGGGEQYF
>TRBJ2-5|TRBV7-9|13|NA
CASSLLQGLTQYF
>TRBJ1-1|TRBV25-1|15|NA
CASSEHGFMNTEAFF
>TRBJ1-4|TRBV3-1|16|NA
CASSPGLAATNEKLFF
>TRBJ1-5|TRBV28|15|NA
CASRDRTYSNQPQHF
>TRBJ1-1|TRBV20-1|15|NA
CSASQFGYLNTEAFF
>TRBJ2-2|TRBV4-3|16|TRBD2
CASSQDNSGRARELFF
>TRBJ2-2|TRBV28|14|NA
CASSLVGGTGELFF
>TRBJ2-1|TRBV6-5|14|NA
CASSYSAQGDEQFF
>TRBJ1-2|TRBV11-2|13|NA
CASSSSLNYGYTF
>TRBJ2-1|TRBV14|15|NA
CASSQVGGFLNEQFF
>TRBJ1-1|TRBV20-1|15|NA
CSARGRQNMNTEAFF
>TRBJ2-7|TRBV6-6|13|NA
CASSYGETYEQYF
>TRBJ2-1|TRBV27|14|NA
CASSPLDPSREQFF
>TRBJ2-2|TRBV27|14|NA
CASSSVPWTGELFF
>TRBJ2-5|TRBV4-1|16|TRBD2
CASSQALAGNQETQYF